This paragraph covers one T cell receptor beta chain sequence. Germline values: CDR1 MDHEN, CDR2 SYDVKM. Trimming took 6 bases from V and 7 from J, leaving 22 bases between them. The CDR3 is 16 amino acids. This entry is derived from a study of shared clonotypes between healthy human individuals. Terminally differentiated effector memory CD45RA+ cells were excluded from the naive CD8 cells, which were CD45RO-negative and positively selected for CCR7. Every donor, a Caucasian adult, lived in Nashville, Tennessee. Only in-frame clones appear in the TCRdb table, and some are missing; sequencing was by immunoSEQ multiplex PCR. The sample comprises about 2.1 million clones, approximately 94% of which are singletons, and under 2% rests with the top ten.

The chain joins TRBV28 to TRBJ1-5, with no clear D. The receptor comes from a man aged 18 to 35 in good health. Some clones in this sample may be carry-over from other donors' samples. Material: naive CD8+ T cells from PBMCs. CDR3 in DNA: TGTGCCAGCAGCAAAAGACCGGCTCCATTTAGGCAGCCCCAGCATTTT. Amino acid sequence: CASSKRPAPFRQPQHF.